The rows below give T cell receptor beta chains drawn from one sample of a study of identical twins. TCRdb called the 5' RACE reads again in MiXCR, with one record for every CDR3 protein. The table lists approximately 530,000 distinct CDR3 sequences, 20% to 25% of them singletons. These same data were also listed under a study on yellow fever vaccine responses in identical twins.

The sample was CD4+ T cells sorted from blood. All receptors derive from a woman under 30 in good health. Each CDR3 is given without its conserved first and last residue. The D gene is left open where the match is weak.

v_gene,d_gene,CDR3aa
TRBV6-2/TRBV6-3,-,ASSYGRVHKRANYGYT
TRBV27,-,ASSQWVGGTEAF
TRBV29-1,-,SVGTPGVGKF
TRBV6-1,-,ASRSLQGSVNNEQF
TRBV29-1,TRBD1,SVEVSEFPGGYEQY
TRBV5-1,-,ASRKDLNGYT
TRBV20-1,TRBD2,SAWTSGLKETQY
TRBV6-5,TRBD1,ASSYPGQGDEKLF
TRBV27,TRBD2,ASSLREGYEQF
TRBV7-2,TRBD2,ASSRRGGIGTDTQY
TRBV28,-,ASSLGYSTESSGANVLT
TRBV5-5,-,ASSQQGSNTGELF
TRBV3-1,TRBD1,ASSRKMGQGTYEQY
TRBV20-1,TRBD2,SAGGTVQETQY
TRBV29-1,-,SVGRQGYGYT
TRBV10-3,-,VISESQSGIDGYT
TRBV18,-,ASSPPRGSGNTIY
TRBV7-6,-,ASSLGGGGAGEQF
TRBV6-2/TRBV6-3,TRBD2,ASSYRRGGLTDTQY
TRBV2,-,ASNLQGGGYT
TRBV5-5,TRBD1,ASSYRGDSNQPQH
TRBV10-3,TRBD2,AISELGLAGRDEQY
TRBV20-1,-,SARTVRSGTGELF
TRBV15,-,ATSRFSINSTDTQY
TRBV9,-,ASSVVGALGTEAF
TRBV11-2,-,ASSAGGEQF
TRBV27,-,ASTKSVSSYNEQF
TRBV5-1,-,ALSPGTQETQY
TRBV4-1,-,ASQRDNEQF
TRBV7-2,-,ASSSMIRGYAEAF
TRBV10-3,TRBD1,AISGGQGVPYEQY
TRBV6-1,TRBD2,ATLSGGGVTGELF
TRBV20-1,TRBD2,SASIGLAGVGNEQF
TRBV29-1,-,SVEAFSPADPYEQY
TRBV2,-,ASRGAYSNQPQH
TRBV5-1,-,ASSLADLAFGGDTQY
TRBV5-1,-,ASSLVPLTNYEQY
TRBV11-2,TRBD2,ASSSGLADTLAKNIQY
TRBV12-3/TRBV12-4,TRBD2,ASSQKAGLSYEQY
TRBV27,-,ASSLLGSGGELF
TRBV11-2,TRBD2,ASSSLVLAGVNEQF
TRBV28,TRBD1,ASKSPGGRGPSSPLH
TRBV7-8,TRBD2,ASSLSGNPAYEQY
TRBV20-1,-,SARMGGEKLF
TRBV9,-,ASSVSVSTDTQY
TRBV3-1,-,ASSFAGTRDNEQF
TRBV4-1,-,ASSQGDLFVNTYEQY
TRBV29-1,TRBD2,SAARLAGGSNQETQY